These 14 T cell receptor beta chains were all obtained from the same sample, sequenced in a study of T cell responses to AZD1222 COVID-19 vaccine. Produced via immunoSEQ multiplex PCR; TCRdb's table is partial and in-frame only. The sample lists 100,000 to 150,000 clones; roughly 90% were seen once. The sequences come from peripheral blood, collected 28 days after the second AZD1222 dose. The receptors stem from an adult who received the AZD1222 COVID-19 vaccine.

The chain employs TRBV12-3 or TRBV12-4 and TRBJ2-2; D unresolved. Trimming shortened V by 2 bases and J by 6 bases, and 7 bases separated the two germline ends. This CDR3 contains 13 residues. This chain's CDR3 is CASSLTGAGELFF. DNA for the CDR3: TGTGCCAGCAGTTTAACCGGAGCCGGGGAGCTGTTTTTT.

This chain uses TRBV7-2 with TRBJ1-6, with D perhaps matching TRBD1 (5 bases). This CDR3 contains 15 residues. V was cut by 2 bases and J by 6 bases, with 11 bases left in between. From germline, CDR1 is SGHTA and CDR2 FQGNSA. CDR3 sequence reads: CASSLRQGGNSPLHF. For the CDR3, the DNA is TGTGCCAGCAGCTTAAGGCAGGGTGGTAATTCACCCCTCCACTTT.

This clone was detected only once. The genes are TRBV14 and TRBJ2-4; a weak D match, TRBD1 (5 bases). The CDR3 has 18 residues. The V gene lost 6 bases and the J gene lost 3 bases, with 24 bases spanning the gap. The germline V gene has CDR1 SGHDN and CDR2 FVKESK. CDR3 sequence reads: CASSASSGREGLKNIQYF. CDR3 sequence (DNA): TGTGCCAGCAGTGCTAGTTCTGGCAGGGAAGGGCTCAAAAACATTCAGTACTTC.

V usage is TRBV6-2 or TRBV6-3 and J usage is TRBJ2-3; no clear D. This CDR3 contains 16 residues. Germline CDR1 MNHEY, CDR2 SVGEGT. Between the trimmed V and J ends, which lost 3 bases and 1 base, there was a span of 14 bases. The CDR3 DNA reads TGTGCCAGCAGTTATGCGCAGGCGTGGGGCACAGATACGCAGTATTTT. It specifies CASSYAQAWGTDTQYF.

The chain joins TRBV10-3 to TRBJ2-3; D is tentatively TRBD1 or TRBD2 (5 bases each). Trimming left V 4 bases short and J 1 base short, with 15 bases between. Germline CDR1 reads ENHRY; CDR2 reads SYGVKD. The CDR3 is made up of 16 amino acids. The CDR3 nucleotides read TGTGCCATCAGTGGTCCGGGGCCTTGGGGCACAGATACGCAGTATTTT. Its translation is CAISGPGPWGTDTQYF.

The sample holds a few counts of this clone. The chain joins TRBV12-5 to TRBJ2-5; TRBD2 matches at 7 bases. The CDR3 has 15 amino acids. Germline CDR1 and CDR2: LGHNT and FRNRAP. The V and J ends lost 1 base and 5 bases, in that order; junction bases with no gene match: 7. The chain's CDR3 is CASGLGSGEGETQYF. The CDR3 region has the DNA TGTGCTAGTGGTTTGGGGAGCGGGGAGGGGGAGACCCAGTACTTC.

This clone was found a few times. The chain links TRBV11-2 to TRBJ1-3, with no clear D. V was trimmed by 5 bases and J by 8 bases, leaving 7 bases between them. The V gene's germline CDR1 is SGHAT and CDR2 FQNNGV. The CDR3 spans 11 residues. The DNA of the CDR3 is TGTGCCAGCAGCCCAAGAGACACCATATATTTT. Translation: CASSPRDTIYF.

This chain joins TRBV25-1 and TRBJ1-4; D is unresolved. The ends were cut back, 5 bases at V and 0 bases at J, with 10 bases in the middle. CDR1 and CDR2 from the germline V gene are MGHDK and SYGVNS. The CDR3 covers 15 residues. The CDR3: CASSTTIATNEKLFF. DNA of the CDR3: TGTGCCAGCAGTACCACAATTGCAACTAATGAAAAACTGTTTTTT.

CDR3 residues: CATSREFIGGVEKLFF. The CDR3 DNA reads as TGTGCCACCAGCAGAGAATTCATAGGAGGGGTTGAAAAACTGTTTTTT. This chain uses TRBV15 with TRBJ1-4; tentatively, D is TRBD1 (5 bases). Germline values: CDR1 LNHNV, CDR2 YYDKDF (reference sequence). V lost 0 bases, J lost 7 bases, and 15 bases lay in between. This CDR3 comprises 16 residues. The whole variable domain, remainder taken from reference TRBV15 and TRBJ1-4, is DAMVIQNPRYQVTQFGKPVTLSCSQTLNHNVMYWYQQKSSQAPKLLFHYYDKDFNNEADTPDNFQSRRPNTSFCFLDIRSPGLGDTAMYLCATSREFIGGVEKLFFGSGTQLSVL.

This clone was counted between two and nine times. The chain uses TRBV28 and TRBJ2-6; 11 positions match TRBD1. The germline CDR1 and CDR2 sequences are MDHEN and SYDVKM. CDR3 length equals 18 residues. V lost 7 bases and J lost 2; bases outside the gene matches: 10. CDR3 bases: TGTGCCAGCACCCCCCCGGGACAGGGGGGGCCTGGGGCCAACGTCCTGACTTTC. Protein product: CASTPPGQGGPGANVLTF. Full variable domain (outside the CDR3, taken from reference TRBV28 and TRBJ2-6): DVKVTQSSRYLVKRTGEKVFLECVQDMDHENMFWYRQDPGLGLRLIYFSYDVKMKEKGDIPEGYSVSREKKERFSLILESASTNQTSMYLCASTPPGQGGPGANVLTFGAGSRLTVL.

The chain uses TRBV5-1 and TRBJ1-1; TRBD1 is a possible D gene (5 bases). The V gene lost 4 bases and the J gene lost 3 bases, with 19 bases spanning the gap. This CDR3 comprises 16 residues. The germline CDR1 and CDR2 sequences are SGHRS and YFSETQ. As DNA, the CDR3 is TGCGCCAGCAGCCCTTGGATCGGGGGTTCGGACACTGAAGCTTTCTTT. This translates into CASSPWIGGSDTEAFF.

The genes are TRBV6-5 and TRBJ1-5, with a possible D match to TRBD1 (5 bases). The ends were cut back, 0 bases at V and 11 bases at J, with 17 bases in the middle. Germline V CDR1 and CDR2: MNHEY, SVGAGI. The CDR3 totals 15 residues. The CDR3 loop reads CASSYSGDGLGAQHF. CDR3 sequence (DNA): TGTGCCAGCAGTTACTCGGGGGACGGTTTAGGTGCCCAGCATTTT.

The chain is built from TRBV6-5 and TRBJ1-1; D gene uncertain. Trimming removed 0 bases from V and 0 bases from J, with 8 bases in between. Germline values: CDR1 MNHEY, CDR2 SVGAGI. This CDR3 spans 15 amino acids. The CDR3 protein is CASSYSTEMNTEAFF. The CDR3 bases are TGTGCCAGCAGTTACTCGACTGAAATGAACACTGAAGCTTTCTTT.

The chain carries TRBV6-5 and TRBJ1-5; D is unclear. Trimming pared 0 bases from V and 0 bases from J, leaving 6 bases between. This CDR3 is 15 amino acids long. Germline assignment: CDR1 MNHEY and CDR2 SVGAGI. CDR3 residues: CASSYSSFSNQPQHF. CDR3 nucleotide sequence: TGTGCCAGCAGTTACTCGAGCTTTAGCAATCAGCCCCAGCATTTT.